Listed here are 17 T cell receptor beta chains from one sample, sequenced in a study of T-cell reconstitution after alpha-beta-depleted transplantation in children. Unique molecular identifiers featured in how the TCRbeta library was prepared. TCRdb fed the PCR reads into MiXCR, producing one record per CDR3 protein. The repertoire holds some 550,000 distinct CDR3 sequences, around 17% seen once, with less than 4% in the top ten. Material: PBMCs from the stem cell graft donor, obtained from the stem cell graft. Every receptor here comes from a human donor who donated a stem cell graft to a child with acute lymphoblastic leukemia.

This sequence joins TRBV4-2 and TRBJ2-1; 14 bases agree with TRBD2. Germline lookup yields CDR1 LGHNA and CDR2 YNFKEQ. With 9 bases clipped from V and 10 bases from J, the junction kept 11 bases outside the gene matches. The CDR3 sequence is 15 residues long. CDR3: CARKTSGRALGEQFF. CDR3 bases: TGTGCCAGAAAGACTAGCGGGAGGGCCCTCGGGGAGCAGTTCTTC.

This clonotype was detected a few times. V gene TRBV20-1 combines with J gene TRBJ2-7, with TRBD2 matching 13 bases. The CDR3 is made up of 18 amino acids. With V trimmed by 0 bases and J by 0 bases, 8 bases remained unmatched. CDR1 is DFQATT and CDR2 is SNEGSKA in the germline V gene (reference sequence). CDR3 bases: TGCAGTGCTAGAGATGAGTGGAGGACTAGCGGGAGCTCCTACGAGCAGTACTTC. It encodes CSARDEWRTSGSSYEQYF.

This clonotype occurred a few times. This chain uses TRBV27 with TRBJ2-7; 13 bases fit TRBD2. The CDR3 length is 15 residues. Germline-derived CDR1 and CDR2 are MNHEY and SMNVEV (reference sequence). V gave up 6 bases and J gave up 4 bases; unmatched junction bases: 6. As DNA, the CDR3 is TGTGCCAGCAGAACGACTAGCGGGAGGAAATACGAGCAGTACTTC. Translation gives CASRTTSGRKYEQYF.

This chain joins TRBV5-1 and TRBJ2-1; TRBD2 is a possible D gene (5 bases). The V gene lost 3 bases and the J gene lost 6 bases, with 16 bases spanning the gap. Germline V CDR1 and CDR2: SGHRS, YFSETQ. This CDR3 is built from 15 residues. CDR3 in amino acids: CASSSLATGGNEQFF. The CDR3 nucleotides read TGCGCCAGCAGCTCTTTAGCGACCGGAGGCAATGAGCAGTTCTTC.

CDR3 sequence (DNA): TGTGCCAGCAGTTTAACCCTAGTAGGGGAGCAGTTCTTC. Translation gives CASSLTLVGEQFF. V is TRBV12-3 or TRBV12-4 and J is TRBJ2-1, with unresolved D. This CDR3 is 13 amino acids long. Deletions cut 2 bases from V and 10 bases from J, with 12 bases between.

The chain combines TRBV20-1 with TRBJ2-7; 7 bases align to TRBD1. The V gene end was trimmed by 3 bases and the J gene end by 5 bases; junction bases not matched to a gene: 10. CDR1 and CDR2 from the germline V gene are DFQATT and SNEGSKA (reference sequence). The CDR3 extends over 14 amino acids. CDR3: CSARTGRIDHEQYF. DNA of the CDR3: TGCAGTGCTAGGACAGGGAGAATCGACCACGAGCAGTACTTC.

V and J are TRBV30 and TRBJ1-2; no firm D call. Trimming shortened V by 0 bases and J by 9 bases, and 11 bases separated the two germline ends. Germline values: CDR1 GTSNPN, CDR2 SVGIG (reference sequence). This CDR3 is 12 amino acids long. This CDR3 reads CAWSVMGWSYTF. The CDR3 region has the DNA TGTGCCTGGAGTGTAATGGGTTGGAGCTACACCTTC.

The rearrangement links TRBV27 to TRBJ2-2; TRBD2 agrees at 8 bases. In germline, CDR1 is MNHEY, CDR2 SMNVEV (reference sequence). This CDR3 has 17 amino acids. Trimming took 3 bases from V and 8 from J; bases not matched to a gene: 14. Here the CDR3 reads CASSFSLAGPLWGELFF. CDR3 bases: TGTGCCAGCAGTTTCAGTTTAGCGGGACCCCTTTGGGGGGAGCTGTTTTTT.

The chain carries TRBV20-1 and TRBJ2-2, with D unresolved. Trimming left V 7 bases short and J 4 bases short, with 10 bases between. Germline V lookup: CDR1 DFQATT, CDR2 SNEGSKA (reference sequence). The CDR3 covers 12 residues. The DNA for the CDR3 is TGCAGTGGGGCCCCGGGCACCGGGGAGCTGTTTTTT. This sequence encodes CSGAPGTGELFF.

The chain combines TRBV7-9 with TRBJ2-3; possibly TRBD1 or TRBD2 for D (5 bases each). Germline V gene lookup returns CDR1 SEHNR and CDR2 FQNEAQ (reference sequence). CDR3 length: 15 amino acids. V lost 5 bases and J 2 bases, leaving 14 bases between the germline ends. The CDR3 nucleotides are TGTGCCAGCAGCCCGACCGGGACGTTCACAGATACGCAGTATTTT. Amino acid sequence: CASSPTGTFTDTQYF. The whole variable domain, remainder taken from reference TRBV7-9 and TRBJ2-3, is DTGVSQNPRHKITKRGQNVTFRCDPISEHNRLYWYRQTLGQGPEFLTYFQNEAQLEKSRLLSDRFSAERPKGSFSTLEIQRTEQGDSAMYLCASSPTGTFTDTQYFGPGTRLTVL.

The rearrangement links TRBV10-3 to TRBJ2-3; D remains unclear. The germline V and J ends were trimmed by 3 bases and 0 bases, with 7 bases remaining between them. Germline V gene data show CDR1 as ENHRY and CDR2 as SYGVKD. The CDR3 covers 14 residues. In nucleotides, the CDR3 is TGTGCCATCAGTGACCTGTCTAGCACAGATACGCAGTATTTT. Translation gives CAISDLSSTDTQYF.

The chain couples TRBV20-1 to TRBJ2-1, with 8 nucleotides matching TRBD2. This CDR3 comprises 15 residues. J lost 4 bases, V lost 0 bases, and 5 bases had no gene match. In germline, CDR1 is DFQATT, CDR2 SNEGSKA (reference sequence). The CDR3 DNA sequence: TGCAGTGCTAGAGAGCGGCGGGAGGAGTACAATGAGCAGTTCTTC. Its translation is CSARERREEYNEQFF.

There are many counts of this clonotype. The rearrangement joins TRBV6-5 to TRBJ1-1; unclear D gene. The germline gives CDR1 MNHEY, CDR2 SVGAGI. V lost 0 bases and J 1 base, leaving 6 bases between the germline ends. This CDR3 is 14 amino acids long. This CDR3 reads CASSYSRGNTEAFF. The CDR3 DNA reads TGTGCCAGCAGTTACTCGAGAGGGAACACTGAAGCTTTCTTT.

A single count supports this clonotype. The V and J genes are TRBV4-1 and TRBJ1-2; TRBD1 agrees at 8 bases. The germline CDR1 and CDR2 sequences are MGHRA and YSYEKL. The CDR3 has 17 amino acids. Losses at the gene ends were 1 base for V and 4 bases for J; bases not matched to a gene: 11. The DNA of the CDR3 is TGCGCCAGCAGCCAAGGTCCTGGACAGGGCATTACCTATGGCTACACCTTC. Its translation: CASSQGPGQGITYGYTF.

The chain joins TRBV25-1 to TRBJ2-5, with 8 positions matching TRBD1. Germline CDR1 is MGHDK and CDR2 is SYGVNS. The CDR3 spans 13 residues. V lost 6 bases, J lost 5 bases, and 5 bases stayed unmatched. CDR3 DNA: TGTGCCAGCAGAGGCAGGGGGCTGGAGACCCAGTACTTC. Protein sequence: CASRGRGLETQYF.

V usage is TRBV4-2 and J usage is TRBJ2-1; 8 bases line up with TRBD2. The junction had 10 bases not matched to a gene; V was cut back by 0 bases and J by 0 bases. The CDR3 spans 19 residues. The V gene's germline CDR1 is LGHNA and CDR2 YNFKEQ. CDR3 region: CASSQELAVGGGSYNEQFF. CDR3 bases: TGTGCCAGCAGCCAAGAACTAGCGGTTGGGGGCGGCTCCTACAATGAGCAGTTCTTC.

The sample holds a few counts of this clonotype. Here the CDR3 DNA reads TGCGCCGTCAGCGGGACAGTGAGCTATGGCTACACCTTC. Amino acid sequence: CAVSGTVSYGYTF. V and J are TRBV5-1 and TRBJ1-2, with TRBD1 identical over 7 bases. Germline V lookup: CDR1 SGHRS, CDR2 YFSETQ. CDR3 size: 13 residues. Trimming cost V 10 bases and J 4 bases; bases outside gene matches: 10.